Listed below are T cell receptor beta chains from one sample, sequenced in a study of T-cell memory formation after mild COVID-19. TCRdb fed the 5' RACE reads into MiXCR, producing one record per CDR3 protein. The profile shows roughly 580,000 distinct CDR3 sequences, about a sixth of them singletons. Material for sequencing was PBMCs or a T cell subset sorted from them (not recorded which). These receptors were obtained from an adult woman who had mild COVID-19 (a few samples of this study predate the infection). Cell type and time point are not known. The CDR3 runs from the conserved cysteine through the conserved F or W. A D gene is named only where the DNA matches it firmly. Not every row has a clone size; where given, it reads once, few, many or a size class.

TRBJ2-1 TRBD1 TRBV5-1 - CASTLMDRHNEQFF TGCGCCAGCACCCTGATGGACAGGCACAATGAGCAGTTCTTC
TRBJ2-7 - TRBV6-2/TRBV6-3 few CASSYSGTIRPYEQYF TGTGCCAGCAGTTACTCGGGCACTATACGGCCTTACGAGCAGTACTTC
TRBJ2-1 - TRBV4-3 many CASSPPRRSSYNEQFF TGCGCCAGCAGCCCCCCGCGGCGGTCCTCCTACAATGAGCAGTTCTTC
TRBJ2-7 - TRBV6-6 few CASSPGTEEQYF TGTGCCAGCAGTCCGGGGACTGAGGAGCAGTACTTC
TRBJ2-2 - TRBV7-2 few CASSPLSGGELFF TGTGCCAGCAGCCCACTATCCGGCGGGGAGCTGTTTTTT
TRBJ1-5 - TRBV4-1 few CASSPLWAGSNQPQHF TGCGCCAGCAGCCCCCTCTGGGCGGGAAGCAATCAGCCCCAGCATTTT
TRBJ2-3 TRBD2 TRBV5-1 many CASSLEASGGPTDTQYF TGCGCCAGCAGCTTGGAGGCTAGCGGGGGGCCCACAGATACGCAGTATTTT
TRBJ1-1 TRBD1 TRBV2 few CASRGTGNRAFF TGTGCCAGCAGGGGGACAGGGAACAGGGCTTTCTTT
TRBJ2-7 - TRBV5-4 - CASSGGTAAYEQYF TGTGCCAGCAGCGGCGGGACCGCTGCCTACGAGCAGTACTTC
TRBJ2-2 - TRBV5-1 many CASSQTGSRTGELFF TGCGCCAGCAGCCAAACAGGGAGCCGGACCGGGGAGCTGTTTTTT
TRBJ2-1 - TRBV9 few CASSEGARNEQFF TGTGCCAGCAGCGAAGGGGCTCGGAATGAGCAGTTCTTC
TRBJ2-3 - TRBV7-2 - CASSLSFGGTDTQYF TGTGCCAGCAGCTTAAGCTTTGGCGGCACAGATACGCAGTATTTT
TRBJ2-3 TRBD1 TRBV7-2 - CASSGQGAGTDTQYF TGTGCCAGCAGCGGACAGGGGGCGGGCACAGATACGCAGTATTTT
TRBJ2-5 TRBD1 TRBV6-6 - CASSYEGQLLGTQYF TGTGCCAGCAGTTACGAGGGACAGCTCTTGGGGACCCAGTACTTC
TRBJ2-3 - TRBV14 many CASSQNFARGADTQYF TGTGCCAGCAGCCAAAACTTCGCTCGCGGGGCAGATACGCAGTATTTT
TRBJ2-7 - TRBV7-9 many CASSLDEQYF TGTGCCAGCAGCTTGGACGAGCAGTACTTC
TRBJ1-2 - TRBV7-9 few CASSITPRRVYGYTF TGTGCCAGCAGTATAACCCCGCGGAGGGTTTATGGCTACACCTTC
TRBJ2-5 - TRBV6-5 - CASSSRGGRRETQYF TGTGCCAGCAGTTCCCGCGGGGGCCGGCGAGAGACCCAGTACTTC